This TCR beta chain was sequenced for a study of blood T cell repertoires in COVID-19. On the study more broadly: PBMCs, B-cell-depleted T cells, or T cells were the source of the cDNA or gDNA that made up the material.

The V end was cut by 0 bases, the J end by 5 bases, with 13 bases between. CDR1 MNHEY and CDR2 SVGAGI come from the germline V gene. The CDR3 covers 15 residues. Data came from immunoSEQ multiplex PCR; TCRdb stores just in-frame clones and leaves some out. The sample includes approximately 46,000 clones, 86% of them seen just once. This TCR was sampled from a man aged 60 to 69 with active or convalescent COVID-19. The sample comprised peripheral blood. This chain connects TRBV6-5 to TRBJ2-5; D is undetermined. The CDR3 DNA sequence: TGTGCCAGCAGTTACTCGAGCAGACATTATGAGACCCAGTACTTC. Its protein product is CASSYSSRHYETQYF.